The 20 T cell receptor beta chains given below trace back to one sample, sequenced in a study of spatial heterogeneity in lung cancer. TCRdb itself ran the 5' RACE reads through MiXCR, one entry per CDR3 protein. The profile shows approximately 680 distinct CDR3 sequences, about 52% of them singletons. Time point of the sample: sample taken at primary tumor resection. Sequencing covered unsorted whole RNA taken from tumor, nontumor lung or frozen PBMC. Here the sequenced sample was PBMCs, taken at surgery. These receptors were obtained from a male donor with early-stage non-small cell lung cancer.

Points on this clonotype: This beta chain is an unintended read in a library built for alpha chains; its size means little. This sequence joins TRBV7-2 and TRBJ2-2; D is unclear. Germline CDR1 and CDR2: SGHTA and FQGNSA. The CDR3 runs to 15 residues. V was clipped by 6 bases and J by 2 bases, with 13 bases between them. CDR3 protein: CASRERRPNTGELFF. The CDR3 DNA reads TGTGCCAGCAGGGAAAGGAGACCAAACACCGGGGAGCTGTTTTTT.

Concerning this clonotype itself: A library made for alpha chains picked up this beta chain off target, so its size means little. The rearrangement joins TRBV7-2 to TRBJ2-4; D unresolved. The CDR3 sequence is 14 residues long. V dropped 5 bases and J dropped 4 bases, with 12 bases sitting between them. CDR1 and CDR2 (germline): SGHTA, FQGNSA. CDR3 region: CASSPSASKNIQYF. The CDR3 nucleotides are TGTGCCAGCAGCCCCTCGGCGAGTAAAAACATTCAGTACTTC.

A note on this clonotype: The library was built for alpha chains, so this beta chain is an off-target read and its size means little. The chain joins TRBV15 to TRBJ1-1; no firm D call. The germline gives CDR1 LNHNV, CDR2 YYDKDF (reference sequence). The CDR3 is 14 residues long. V was clipped by 5 bases and J by 1 base, with 11 bases between them. DNA of the CDR3: TGTGCCACCAGCCGGACCCAAGGGAACACTGAAGCTTTCTTT. Residues: CATSRTQGNTEAFF.

The sample holds a few counts of this clonotype. This beta chain is off target for a library built for alpha chains, so its abundance means little. The chain couples TRBV10-1 to TRBJ2-1; TRBD2 matches at 7 bases. The CDR3 runs to 13 residues. The junction had 8 bases not matched to a gene; V was cut back by 10 bases and J by 5 bases. CDR1 is WNHNN and CDR2 is SYGVQD in the germline V gene (reference sequence). CDR3 region: CAMSSGSDNEQFF. In nucleotides, the CDR3 is TGCGCCATGTCTAGCGGCTCGGACAATGAGCAGTTCTTC.

Details on this clonotype: The library was designed around alpha chains, so this beta chain is a stray read whose abundance carries little weight. The chain combines TRBV29-1 with TRBJ2-3, with a tentative D call TRBD2 (5 bases). Trimming removed 2 bases at V and 4 bases at J, with 13 bases between. Germline loops: CDR1 SQVTM, CDR2 ANQGSEA. This CDR3 region has 14 residues. CDR3 DNA sequence: TGCAGCGTTGAACTAGCCGGGGATGCAGATACGCAGTATTTT. Translated, it gives CSVELAGDADTQYF.

With respect to this clonotype: The library was designed around alpha chains, so this beta chain is a stray read whose abundance carries little weight. The V and J genes are TRBV29-1 and TRBJ2-7; TRBD1 agrees at 8 bases. Losses at the gene ends were 7 bases for V and 5 bases for J; bases not matched to a gene: 7. The germline V gene has CDR1 SQVTM and CDR2 ANQGSEA. This CDR3 has 12 residues. This chain's CDR3 is CSARTGINEQYF. The DNA for the CDR3 is TGCAGCGCTAGGACAGGGATCAACGAGCAGTACTTC.

With respect to this clonotype: Found in a library prepared for alpha chains, this beta chain is an off-target read, and its abundance has little meaning. This chain links TRBV6-2 or TRBV6-3 with TRBJ2-1; no firm D call. Germline assignment: CDR1 MNHEY and CDR2 SVGEGT. The length of the CDR3 is 14 residues. V lost 6 bases to trimming and J lost 0 bases, with 9 bases between them. As DNA, the CDR3 is TGTGCCAGCAGCCTGACTGGCTCCTACAATGAGCAGTTCTTC. The encoded protein is CASSLTGSYNEQFF.

Details on this clonotype: This beta chain represents an off-target read in a library built for alpha chains; its size is of limited meaning. The chain couples TRBV29-1 to TRBJ1-2, with 7 nucleotides matching TRBD1. Germline V gene lookup returns CDR1 SQVTM and CDR2 ANQGSEA. V lost 6 bases, J lost 2 bases, and 0 bases stayed unmatched. The CDR3 is 11 residues long. CDR3 in amino acids: CSVTGNYGYTF. The DNA of the CDR3 is TGCAGCGTGACAGGGAACTATGGCTACACCTTC.

About this clonotype itself: As an off-target read in a library built for alpha chains, this beta chain has a frequency of little significance. The rearrangement links TRBV3-1 to TRBJ1-6; D uncertain. This CDR3 comprises 13 residues. V was pared by 4 bases and J by 6 bases, with 7 bases between. Germline lookup yields CDR1 LGHDT and CDR2 YNNKEL (reference sequence). DNA of the CDR3: TGTGCCAGCAGCCTCTCACTTAATTCACCCCTCCACTTT. Translated: CASSLSLNSPLHF. The whole variable domain, remainder taken from reference TRBV3-1 and TRBJ1-6, is DTAVSQTPKYLVTQMGNDKSIKCEQNLGHDTMYWYKQDSKKFLKIMFSYNNKELIINETVPNRFSPKSPDKAHLNLHINSLELGDSAVYFCASSLSLNSPLHFGNGTRLTVT.

This clonotype was recorded a few times. The library was built for alpha chains, so this beta chain is an off-target read and its size means little. The CDR3, as DNA: TGTGCCAGCAGCGTAGGTTCAAGGGGGCAAGATACGCAGTATTTT. Its translation is CASSVGSRGQDTQYF. V is TRBV9 and J is TRBJ2-3, with 7 bases aligning to TRBD1. Looked up from germline, CDR1 is SGDLS and CDR2 is YYNGEE. With 0 bases clipped from V and 5 bases from J, the junction kept 6 bases outside the gene matches. This CDR3 spans 15 amino acids.

This clonotype was seen more than once but under ten times. The library was designed around alpha chains, so this beta chain is a stray read whose abundance carries little weight. This chain joins TRBV29-1 and TRBJ2-7; D is unresolved. With 3 bases removed from V and 2 bases from J, the gap between germline ends came to 11 bases. The CDR3 length is 13 residues. Germline assignment: CDR1 SQVTM and CDR2 ANQGSEA. CDR3 region: CSVDTASPYEQYF. CDR3 DNA: TGCAGCGTTGATACAGCCTCACCCTACGAGCAGTACTTC.

This clonotype has just one count. This beta chain is an off-target read within a library intended for alpha chains, so its frequency means little. The chain uses TRBV24-1 and TRBJ2-3; D possibly uses TRBD1 or TRBD2 (5 bases each). CDR3 length: 15 residues. The V gene lost 4 bases and the J gene lost 6 bases, with 16 bases spanning the gap. Germline V gene data show CDR1 as KGHDR and CDR2 as SFDVKD. CDR3 nucleotides: TGTGCCACCAGTGACCCGGGACCTGCCGGCGATACGCAGTATTTT. Residues: CATSDPGPAGDTQYF.

Remarks on this clonotype: In a library made to pick up alpha chains, this beta chain is a stray read with a size that means little. The chain carries TRBV24-1 and TRBJ2-3, with a tentative D call TRBD1 (6 bases). The germline V gene encodes CDR1 KGHDR and CDR2 SFDVKD. CDR3 length equals 15 residues. The germline V and J ends were trimmed by 3 bases and 3 bases, with 12 bases remaining between them. CDR3 DNA: TGTGCCACCAGTGATGAAGGGGGAGCGACAGATACGCAGTATTTT. This gives the protein CATSDEGGATDTQYF.

A few counts support this clonotype. This beta chain came through as a stray read in a library set up for alpha chains, and its size says little. This chain connects TRBV5-1 to TRBJ2-1, with no clear D. The CDR3 totals 14 residues. The V gene's germline CDR1 is SGHRS and CDR2 YFSETQ. V lost 5 bases and J 0 bases, leaving 9 bases between the germline ends. The CDR3 coding sequence is TGCGCCAGCAGGCAGACGAGCTCCTACAATGAGCAGTTCTTC. Its translation is CASRQTSSYNEQFF.

This clonotype was observed a few times. This beta chain is off target for a library built for alpha chains, so its abundance means little. The V gene is TRBV20-1, the J gene TRBJ2-3; possibly TRBD2 for D (6 bases). Trimming removed 5 bases at V and 7 bases at J, with 16 bases between. The CDR3 extends over 13 amino acids. The germline CDR1 and CDR2 sequences are DFQATT and SNEGSKA (reference sequence). Here the CDR3 reads CSALAVRQYTQYF. The CDR3 nucleotides read TGCAGTGCTTTAGCGGTGAGGCAATATACGCAGTATTTT.

A word on this clonotype: A library made for alpha chains picked up this beta chain off target, so its size means little. The genes are TRBV5-6 and TRBJ2-7; possible D gene TRBD2, 5 bases. The germline V gene encodes CDR1 SGHDT and CDR2 YYEEEE. V was trimmed by 4 bases and J by 4 bases, leaving 12 bases between them. The CDR3 extends over 13 amino acids. DNA for the CDR3: TGTGCCAGCAGCCGCGGATCGGGATACGAGCAGTACTTC. It is translated as CASSRGSGYEQYF.

This clonotype showed up just a few times. This beta chain is an unintended read in a library built for alpha chains; its size means little. The chain joins TRBV7-9 to TRBJ2-7; TRBD2 might be the D (5 bases). The V gene lost 3 bases and the J gene lost 0 bases, with 12 bases spanning the gap. Per germline, CDR1 SEHNR and CDR2 FQNEAQ (reference sequence). CDR3 length: 15 residues. The CDR3 region is CASSLASGLSYEQYF. Written as DNA, the CDR3 is TGTGCCAGCAGCTTGGCAAGCGGCCTCTCCTACGAGCAGTACTTC.

This clonotype was seen a few times. For a library built for alpha chains, this beta chain is a stray read; little rests on its size. The chain joins TRBV11-2 to TRBJ1-6; TRBD1 might be the D (5 bases). Looked up from germline, CDR1 is SGHAT and CDR2 is FQNNGV. V was clipped by 4 bases and J by 14 bases, with 18 bases between them. The CDR3 extends over 14 amino acids. The chain's CDR3 is CASSSGTGSMALHF. The CDR3 DNA follows: TGTGCCAGCAGCTCCGGGACCGGGAGTATGGCCCTCCACTTT.

This clonotype has a handful of counts. The library was designed around alpha chains, so this beta chain is a stray read whose abundance carries little weight. The J gene is TRBJ2-3, the V gene TRBV5-1; D gene uncertain. Germline CDR1 and CDR2: SGHRS and YFSETQ. The V and J ends lost 1 base and 4 bases respectively, with 13 bases between them. This CDR3 comprises 15 residues. CDR3 coding DNA: TGCGCCAGCAGCTTGAAGGGCAGTAACTCAGATACGCAGTATTTT. As protein: CASSLKGSNSDTQYF. The variable domain in full, with the rest retrieved from reference TRBV5-1 and TRBJ2-3, is KAGVTQTPRYLIKTRGQQVTLSCSPISGHRSVSWYQQTPGQGLQFLFEYFSETQRNKGNFPGRFSGRQFSNSRSEMNVSTLELGDSALYLCASSLKGSNSDTQYFGPGTRLTVL.

Details on this clonotype: This beta chain lies outside the target of a library built for alpha chains; its clone size means little. V is TRBV10-3 and J is TRBJ2-1, with D perhaps matching TRBD2 (6 bases). The CDR3 runs 13 residues. Germline V lookup: CDR1 ENHRY, CDR2 SYGVKD. Deletions cut 6 bases from V and 6 bases from J, with 12 bases between. The DNA for the CDR3 is TGTGCCATCAGCTTAACTAGCCTCAATGAGCAGTTCTTC. Translated, it gives CAISLTSLNEQFF.